The T cell receptor beta chain described here comes from a study of OX40 agonist ivuxolimab in advanced cancers. The data were produced by immunoSEQ multiplex PCR, yet TCRdb's version contains in-frame clones alone and is incomplete. The sample has under 90,000 clones; approximately 89% are singletons. This clone was counted a single time. The receptor's source is an adult with an advanced solid tumor such as melanoma, head and neck, liver or kidney cancer. The sample in question was CD4+ or CD8+ T cells sorted from blood, obtained in a trial of the OX40 agonist ivuxolimab.

The CDR3 protein is CASSYSTRDEKLFF. CDR3 in DNA: TGTGCCAGCAGTTACTCGACCCGGGATGAAAAACTGTTTTTT. The rearrangement links TRBV6-5 to TRBJ1-4; D unresolved. The CDR3 totals 14 residues. Germline CDR1 and CDR2: MNHEY and SVGAGI. V lost 0 bases, J lost 6 bases, and 8 bases lay in between.